One sample yielded the 17 T cell receptor beta chains listed below, sequenced in a study of cytomegalovirus exposure and HLA in healthy donors. With 60 Vbeta and 13 Jbeta primers, the PCR was carried out. Data came from immunoSEQ multiplex PCR; TCRdb stores just in-frame clones and leaves some out. The repertoire has 150,000 to 200,000 clones, 9.5% of them found once; the top ten carry roughly 1.4%. The sample taken for sequencing was PBMCs. All receptors derive from a woman aged 25 to 39 in good health and CMV-seropositive.

The chain uses TRBV11-2 and TRBJ2-5, with 9 bases lining up with TRBD2. CDR1 and CDR2 (germline): SGHAT, FQNNGV. V gave up 1 base and J gave up 3 bases; unmatched junction bases: 6. The CDR3 spans 16 residues. This chain's CDR3 is CASSLGFGGREETQYF. The DNA of the CDR3 is TGTGCCAGCAGCTTAGGATTCGGCGGGAGGGAAGAGACCCAGTACTTC.

This clone was seen only a few times. The chain carries TRBV4-1 and TRBJ2-5; the D gene is possibly TRBD2 (5 bases). TRBJ2-7 matches the DNA end more closely, so the J call is doubtful. This CDR3 region has 15 residues. Germline assignment: CDR1 MGHRA and CDR2 YSYEKL. This CDR3 is CASSQLLAKTYEQYF. CDR3 DNA: TGCGCCAGCAGCCAGTTGCTAGCAAAAACCTACGAGCAGTACTTC.

This clone was counted only a few times. The rearrangement joins TRBV11-2 to TRBJ1-3; unclear D gene. V shed 1 base and J shed 0 bases, with 10 bases lying between them. This CDR3 contains 16 residues. Germline loops: CDR1 SGHAT, CDR2 FQNNGV. The CDR3 bases are TGTGCCAGCAGCTTAGTAGCGGTATACTCTGGAAACACCATATATTTT. Translation gives CASSLVAVYSGNTIYF.

This clone has only a few counts. The genes are TRBV28 and TRBJ2-5; D gene ambiguous. The V gene lost 2 bases and the J gene lost 3 bases, with 10 bases spanning the gap. The germline V gene encodes CDR1 MDHEN and CDR2 SYDVKM. This CDR3 is built from 14 residues. CDR3 in amino acids: CASSLLEYKETQYF. CDR3 DNA: TGTGCCAGCAGTTTACTGGAGTACAAAGAGACCCAGTACTTC.

This clone was counted between two and nine times. The chain couples TRBV9 to TRBJ2-1, with 9 bases aligning to TRBD2. CDR3 length equals 15 residues. CDR1 and CDR2 from the germline V gene are SGDLS and YYNGEE. V lost 0 bases, J lost 3 bases, and 1 base stayed unmatched. The CDR3 here is CASSVGLAVYNEQFF. The CDR3 DNA reads TGTGCCAGCAGCGTAGGACTAGCGGTCTACAATGAGCAGTTCTTC.

As DNA, the CDR3 is TGTGCCAGCAGGGGAGGGACTAGCTCCTACAATGAGCAGTTCTTC. It encodes CASRGGTSSYNEQFF. The V call is TRBV6-5, the J call TRBJ2-1; 8 nucleotides align to TRBD2. Germline loops: CDR1 MNHEY, CDR2 SVGAGI. The ends lost 6 bases at V and 0 bases at J; junction bases unmatched: 4. The CDR3 covers 15 residues.

Only a few counts were recorded for this clone. The CDR3, as DNA: TGTGCCAGCAGCCCGGGCACTAGCGGGCACACAGATACGCAGTATTTT. Protein sequence: CASSPGTSGHTDTQYF. The chain couples TRBV5-4 to TRBJ2-3; TRBD2 aligns across 9 bases. Germline lookup yields CDR1 SGHNT and CDR2 YYREEE (reference sequence). With 4 bases clipped from V and 2 bases from J, the junction kept 8 bases outside the gene matches. This CDR3 is 16 amino acids long. Full variable domain (outside the CDR3, taken from reference TRBV5-4 and TRBJ2-3): ETGVTQSPTHLIKTRGQQVTLRCSSQSGHNTVSWYQQALGQGPQFIFQYYREEENGRGNFPPRFSGLQFPNYSSELNVNALELDDSALYLCASSPGTSGHTDTQYFGPGTRLTVL.

This clone occurred once. For the CDR3, the DNA is TGTGCCTGGAGCGGAGGCGAAAAGGGGGCGAGTCTGGGTAGCTCCTACGAGCAGTACTTC. Protein sequence: CAWSGGEKGASLGSSYEQYF. V gene TRBV30 combines with J gene TRBJ2-5, with 7 bases identical to TRBD1. Judging by the DNA end, TRBJ2-7 fits better; the J call may be wrong. Per germline, CDR1 GTSNPN and CDR2 SVGIG (reference sequence). This CDR3 comprises 20 residues.

There are a few counts of this clone. V and J are TRBV4-1 and TRBJ1-1; 7 bases map to TRBD1. This CDR3 spans 14 amino acids. Germline assignment: CDR1 MGHRA and CDR2 YSYEKL. Trimming at V came to 5 bases and at J to 4 bases, leaving 7 bases not matched to a gene. Here the CDR3 DNA reads TGCGCCAGCAGCAGGGACAGCCTGGGCACTGAAGCTTTCTTT. Its translation is CASSRDSLGTEAFF.

The rearrangement joins TRBV19 to TRBJ2-2; maybe TRBD1 (5 bases). Germline V gene lookup returns CDR1 LNHDA and CDR2 SQIVND (reference sequence). The CDR3 loop spans 15 amino acids. Trimming stripped 6 bases from V and 6 bases from J, with 17 bases between. DNA for the CDR3: TGTGCCAGTAGACCGGACACGGAGATTCCCGGGGAGCTGTTTTTT. Translation gives CASRPDTEIPGELFF.

The rearrangement joins TRBV5-1 to TRBJ2-1; 12 bases match TRBD2. Germline CDR1 is SGHRS and CDR2 is YFSETQ. J was trimmed by 7 bases and V by 3 bases; bases with no gene match: 8. This CDR3 is built from 16 residues. For the CDR3, the DNA is TGCGCCAGCAGCTACCCTAGCGGGAGGGCCGGAAATGAGCAGTTCTTC. It translates to CASSYPSGRAGNEQFF.

The gene calls are TRBV7-9 and TRBJ1-4, with a weak D call TRBD1 (6 bases). The CDR3 runs 17 residues. Germline CDR1 is SEHNR and CDR2 is FQNEAQ (reference sequence). Deletions cut 5 bases from V and 0 bases from J, with 16 bases between. CDR3 DNA: TGTGCCAGCAGCCCCTCAAGGGGGGGTCCAACTAATGAAAAACTGTTTTTT. Translated: CASSPSRGGPTNEKLFF.

This chain links TRBV5-1 with TRBJ1-4; no firm D call. The CDR3 has 15 residues. The ends were cut back, 1 base at V and 8 bases at J, with 15 bases in the middle. Germline CDR1 reads SGHRS; CDR2 reads YFSETQ. The DNA for the CDR3 is TGCGCCAGCAGCTTGTTGGGTGGTGAGGCGGAAAAACTGTTTTTT. As protein: CASSLLGGEAEKLFF.

Worth noting for this clone: The germline gene is not matched at one end of the junction; a read error may be the cause. The sample holds other DNA sequences that translate to the same CDR3. The V gene is TRBV19, the J gene TRBJ1-1; 7 nucleotides match TRBD1. Germline CDR1 LNHDA, CDR2 SQIVND (reference sequence). There are 15 residues in the CDR3. The DNA of the CDR3 is TGTGCCAGTACTCAAGTTGGAGTATCAGGGGGAGTTACTTTCTTC. This encodes CASTQVGVSGGVTFF.

The chain recombines TRBV5-1 with TRBJ2-5; TRBD1 agrees at 9 bases. The trim removed 4 bases at V and 6 bases at J, leaving 10 bases unmatched. CDR1 is SGHRS and CDR2 is YFSETQ in the germline V gene. The CDR3 extends over 15 amino acids. CDR3 coding DNA: TGCGCCAGCAGCATCCTCCAGGGACAGGGTCAGACCCAGTACTTC. Protein: CASSILQGQGQTQYF.

The J gene is TRBJ1-2, the V gene TRBV6-5; D remains unclear. V dropped 4 bases and J dropped 10 bases, with 16 bases sitting between them. Germline V lookup: CDR1 MNHEY, CDR2 SVGAGI. This CDR3 region has 13 residues. The CDR3 protein is CASSSSYSTPYTF. CDR3 DNA sequence: TGTGCCAGCAGTTCGAGTTACTCAACCCCCTACACCTTC.

The V and J genes are TRBV27 and TRBJ1-1, with 8 bases lining up with TRBD1. The CDR3 has 15 residues. Trimming removed 3 bases from V and 1 base from J; junction bases left unmatched: 4. The germline V gene encodes CDR1 MNHEY and CDR2 SMNVEV (reference sequence). The CDR3 region has the DNA TGTGCCAGCAGTTTGGGGCAGGGGGCGAACACTGAAGCTTTCTTT. Protein product: CASSLGQGANTEAFF.